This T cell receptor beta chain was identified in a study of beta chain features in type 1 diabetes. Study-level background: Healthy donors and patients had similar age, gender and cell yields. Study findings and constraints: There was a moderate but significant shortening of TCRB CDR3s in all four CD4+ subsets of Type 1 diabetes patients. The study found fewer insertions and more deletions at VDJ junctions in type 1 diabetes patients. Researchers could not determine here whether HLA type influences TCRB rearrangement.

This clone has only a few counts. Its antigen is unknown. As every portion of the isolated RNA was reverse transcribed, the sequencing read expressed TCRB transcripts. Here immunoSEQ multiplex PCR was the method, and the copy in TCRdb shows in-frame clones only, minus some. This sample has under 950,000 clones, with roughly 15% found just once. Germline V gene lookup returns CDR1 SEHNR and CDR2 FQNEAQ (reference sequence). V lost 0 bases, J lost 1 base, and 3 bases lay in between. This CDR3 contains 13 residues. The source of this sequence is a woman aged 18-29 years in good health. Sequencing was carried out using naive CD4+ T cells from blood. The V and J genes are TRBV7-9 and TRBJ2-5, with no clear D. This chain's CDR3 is CASSLAPQETQYF. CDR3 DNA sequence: TGTGCCAGCAGCTTAGCACCCCAAGAGACCCAGTACTTC.